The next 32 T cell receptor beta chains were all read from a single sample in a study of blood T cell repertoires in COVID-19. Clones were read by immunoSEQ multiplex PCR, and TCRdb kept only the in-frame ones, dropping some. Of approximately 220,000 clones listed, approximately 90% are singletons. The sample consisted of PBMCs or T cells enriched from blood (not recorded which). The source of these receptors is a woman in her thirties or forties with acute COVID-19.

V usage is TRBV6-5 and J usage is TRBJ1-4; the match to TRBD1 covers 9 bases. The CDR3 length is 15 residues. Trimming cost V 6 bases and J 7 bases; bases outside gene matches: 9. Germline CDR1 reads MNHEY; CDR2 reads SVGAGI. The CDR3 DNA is TGTGCCAGCAGCCGCCGGACAGGGGAGGCTGAAAAACTGTTTTTT. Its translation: CASSRRTGEAEKLFF.

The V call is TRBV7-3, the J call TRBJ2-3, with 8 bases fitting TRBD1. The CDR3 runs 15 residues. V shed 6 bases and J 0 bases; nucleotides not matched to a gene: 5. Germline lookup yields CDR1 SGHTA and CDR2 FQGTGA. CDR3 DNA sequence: TGTGCCAGCAGATCAGGGGGCGGTAGCACAGATACGCAGTATTTT. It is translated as CASRSGGGSTDTQYF.

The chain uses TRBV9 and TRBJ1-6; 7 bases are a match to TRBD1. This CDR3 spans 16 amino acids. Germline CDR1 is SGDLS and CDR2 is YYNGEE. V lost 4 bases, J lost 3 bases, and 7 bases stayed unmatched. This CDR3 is CASSTTGTDYNSPLHF. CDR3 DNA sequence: TGTGCCAGCAGCACTACAGGGACAGACTATAATTCACCCCTCCACTTT.

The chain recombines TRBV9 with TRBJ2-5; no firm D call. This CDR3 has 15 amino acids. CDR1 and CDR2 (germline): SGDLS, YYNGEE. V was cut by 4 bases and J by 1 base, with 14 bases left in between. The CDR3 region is CASSQEQLSQETQYF. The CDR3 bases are TGTGCCAGCAGCCAGGAACAATTGAGCCAAGAGACCCAGTACTTC.

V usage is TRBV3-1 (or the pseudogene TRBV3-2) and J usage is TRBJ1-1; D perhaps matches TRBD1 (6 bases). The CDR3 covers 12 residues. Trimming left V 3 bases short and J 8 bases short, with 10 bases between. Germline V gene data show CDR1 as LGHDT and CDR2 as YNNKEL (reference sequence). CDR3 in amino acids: CASSQNRVEAFF. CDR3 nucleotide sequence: TGTGCCAGCAGCCAGAACAGGGTAGAAGCTTTCTTT.

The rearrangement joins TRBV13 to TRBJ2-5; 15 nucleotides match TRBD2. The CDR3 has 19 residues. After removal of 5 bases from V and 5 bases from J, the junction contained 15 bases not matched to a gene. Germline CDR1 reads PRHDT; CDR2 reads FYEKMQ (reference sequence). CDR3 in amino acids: CASSRAGTSGGQSRETQYF. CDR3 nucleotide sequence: TGTGCCAGCAGCCGCGCCGGGACTAGCGGGGGGCAATCCAGGGAGACCCAGTACTTC.

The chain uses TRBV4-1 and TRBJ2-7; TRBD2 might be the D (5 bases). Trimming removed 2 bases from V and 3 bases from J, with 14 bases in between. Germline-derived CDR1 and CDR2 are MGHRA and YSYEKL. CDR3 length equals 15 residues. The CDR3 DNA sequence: TGCGCCAGCAGCCAATCCCTTTCGAGGGTCTACGAGCAGTACTTC. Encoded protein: CASSQSLSRVYEQYF.

CDR3 in DNA: TGTGCCAGCAGCGCGCGAAGACAGGGGTGGAGAAATACGCAGTATTTT. Translating it yields CASSARRQGWRNTQYF. The chain combines TRBV9 with TRBJ2-3, with 8 bases that match TRBD1. CDR1 and CDR2 (germline): SGDLS, YYNGEE. CDR3 length: 16 amino acids. Trimming removed 3 bases from V and 7 bases from J; junction bases left unmatched: 13.

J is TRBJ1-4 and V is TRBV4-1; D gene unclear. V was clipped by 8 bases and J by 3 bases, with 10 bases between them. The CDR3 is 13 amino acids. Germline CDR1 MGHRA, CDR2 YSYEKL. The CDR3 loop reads CASRGMANEKLFF. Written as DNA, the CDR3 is TGCGCCAGCCGAGGGATGGCTAATGAAAAACTGTTTTTT.

Here the CDR3 reads CASSFRQGTEAFF. As DNA, the CDR3 is TGTGCCAGCAGCTTCCGACAGGGTACTGAAGCTTTCTTT. The rearrangement joins TRBV7-3 to TRBJ1-1, with TRBD1 identical over 7 bases. J was trimmed by 5 bases and V by 3 bases; bases with no gene match: 3. Germline V gene data show CDR1 as SGHTA and CDR2 as FQGTGA. The CDR3 totals 13 residues.

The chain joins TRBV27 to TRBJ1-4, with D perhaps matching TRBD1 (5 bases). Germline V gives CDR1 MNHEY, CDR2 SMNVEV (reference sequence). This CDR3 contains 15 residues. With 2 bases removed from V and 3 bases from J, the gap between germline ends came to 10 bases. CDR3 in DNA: TGTGCCAGCAGTTTACAGGGTAGGGCTAATGAAAAACTGTTTTTT. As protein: CASSLQGRANEKLFF. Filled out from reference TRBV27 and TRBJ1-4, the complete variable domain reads EAQVTQNPRYLITVTGKKLTVTCSQNMNHEYMSWYRQDPGLGLRQIYYSMNVEVTDKGDVPEGYKVSRKEKRNFPLILESPSPNQTSLYFCASSLQGRANEKLFFGSGTQLSVL.

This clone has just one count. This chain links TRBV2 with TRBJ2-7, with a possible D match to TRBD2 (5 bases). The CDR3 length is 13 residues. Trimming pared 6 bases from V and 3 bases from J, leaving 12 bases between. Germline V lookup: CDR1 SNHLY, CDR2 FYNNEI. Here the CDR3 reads CASSVRLFYEQYV. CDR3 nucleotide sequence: TGTGCCAGCAGCGTCCGACTATTCTACGAGCAGTACGTC.

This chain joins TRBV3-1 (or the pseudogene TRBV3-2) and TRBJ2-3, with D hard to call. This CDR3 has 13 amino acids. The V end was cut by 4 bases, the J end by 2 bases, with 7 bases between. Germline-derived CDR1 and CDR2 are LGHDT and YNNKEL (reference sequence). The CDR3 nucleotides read TGTGCCAGCAGCCCTACCATCACAGATACGCAGTATTTT. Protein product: CASSPTITDTQYF.

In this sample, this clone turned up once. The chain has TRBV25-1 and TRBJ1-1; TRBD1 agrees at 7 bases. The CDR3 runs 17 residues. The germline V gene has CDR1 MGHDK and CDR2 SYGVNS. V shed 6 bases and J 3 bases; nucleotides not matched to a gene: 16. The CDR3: CASRKGAWSAEYTEAFF. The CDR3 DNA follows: TGTGCCAGCAGGAAGGGGGCTTGGTCGGCAGAGTACACTGAAGCTTTCTTT. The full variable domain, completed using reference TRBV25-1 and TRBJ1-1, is EADIYQTPRYLVIGTGKKITLECSQTMGHDKMYWYQQDPGMELHLIHYSYGVNSTEKGDLSSESTVSRIRTEHFPLTLESARPSHTSQYLCASRKGAWSAEYTEAFFGQGTRLTVV.

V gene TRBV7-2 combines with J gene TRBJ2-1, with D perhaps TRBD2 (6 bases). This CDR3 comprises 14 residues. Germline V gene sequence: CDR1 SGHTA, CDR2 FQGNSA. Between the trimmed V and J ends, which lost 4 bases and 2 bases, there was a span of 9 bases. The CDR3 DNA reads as TGTGCCAGCAGCTGGGCGGGGCCCTACAATGAGCAGTTCTTC. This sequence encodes CASSWAGPYNEQFF.

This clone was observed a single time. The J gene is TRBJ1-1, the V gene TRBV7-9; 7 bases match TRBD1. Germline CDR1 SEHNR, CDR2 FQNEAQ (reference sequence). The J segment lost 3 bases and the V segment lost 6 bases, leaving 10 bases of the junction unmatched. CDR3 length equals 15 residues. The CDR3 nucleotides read TGTGCCAGCAGACGGAGACGAGACAGGGACACTGAAGCTTTCTTT. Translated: CASRRRRDRDTEAFF.

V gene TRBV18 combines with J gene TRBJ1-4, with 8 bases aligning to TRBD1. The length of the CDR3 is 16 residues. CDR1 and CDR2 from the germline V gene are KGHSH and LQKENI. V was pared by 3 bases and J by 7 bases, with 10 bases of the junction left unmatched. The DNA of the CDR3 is TGTGCCAGCTCACCCAAGATAGGACAGGGAGCTGAAAAACTGTTTTTT. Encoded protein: CASSPKIGQGAEKLFF. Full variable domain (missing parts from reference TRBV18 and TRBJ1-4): NAGVMQNPRHLVRRRGQEARLRCSPMKGHSHVYWYRQLPEEGLKFMVYLQKENIIDESGMPKERFSAEFPKEGPSILRIQQVVRGDSAAYFCASSPKIGQGAEKLFFGSGTQLSVL.

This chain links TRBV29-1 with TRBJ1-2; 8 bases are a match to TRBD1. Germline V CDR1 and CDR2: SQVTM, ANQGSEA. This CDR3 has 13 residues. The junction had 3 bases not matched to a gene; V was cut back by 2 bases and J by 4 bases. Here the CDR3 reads CSVEWQGAYGYTF. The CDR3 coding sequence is TGCAGCGTTGAATGGCAGGGGGCCTATGGCTACACCTTC.

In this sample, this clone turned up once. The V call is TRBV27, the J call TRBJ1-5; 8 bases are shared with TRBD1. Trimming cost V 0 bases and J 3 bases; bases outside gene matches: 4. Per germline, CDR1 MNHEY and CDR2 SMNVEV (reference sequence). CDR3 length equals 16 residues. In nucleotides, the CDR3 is TGTGCCAGCAGTTTATCGGACAGGGTGGCCAATCAGCCCCAGCATTTT. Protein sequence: CASSLSDRVANQPQHF.

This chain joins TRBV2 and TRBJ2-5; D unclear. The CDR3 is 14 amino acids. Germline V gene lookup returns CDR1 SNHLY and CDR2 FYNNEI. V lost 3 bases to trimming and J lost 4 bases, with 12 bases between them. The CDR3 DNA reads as TGTGCCAGCAGTGAGATTAGCAGTGTAGAGACCCAGTACTTC. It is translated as CASSEISSVETQYF.

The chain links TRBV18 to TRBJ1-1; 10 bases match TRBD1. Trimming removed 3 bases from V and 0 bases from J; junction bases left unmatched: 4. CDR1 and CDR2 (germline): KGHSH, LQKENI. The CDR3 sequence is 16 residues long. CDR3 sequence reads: CASSPGQGTLNTEAFF. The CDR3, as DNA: TGTGCCAGCTCACCGGGACAGGGGACCCTGAACACTGAAGCTTTCTTT. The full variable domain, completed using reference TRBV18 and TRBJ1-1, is NAGVMQNPRHLVRRRGQEARLRCSPMKGHSHVYWYRQLPEEGLKFMVYLQKENIIDESGMPKERFSAEFPKEGPSILRIQQVVRGDSAAYFCASSPGQGTLNTEAFFGQGTRLTVV.

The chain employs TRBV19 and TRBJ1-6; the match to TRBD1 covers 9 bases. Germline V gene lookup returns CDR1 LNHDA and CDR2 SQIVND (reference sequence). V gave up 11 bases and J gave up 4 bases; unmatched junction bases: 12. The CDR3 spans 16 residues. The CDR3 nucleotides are TGTGCCCGGCCGGGACAGGGACCCCTTTATAATTCACCCCTCCACTTT. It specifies CARPGQGPLYNSPLHF. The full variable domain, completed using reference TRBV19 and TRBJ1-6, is DGGITQSPKYLFRKEGQNVTLSCEQNLNHDAMYWYRQDPGQGLRLIYYSQIVNDFQKGDIAEGYSVSREKKESFPLTVTSAQKNPTAFYLCARPGQGPLYNSPLHFGNGTRLTVT.

The CDR3 DNA is TGTGCCAGCAGACAGGGGACCACCGGGGAGCTGTTTTTT. As protein: CASRQGTTGELFF. The V call is TRBV2, the J call TRBJ2-2; 7 nucleotides line up with TRBD1. The J segment lost 4 bases and the V segment lost 6 bases, leaving 2 bases of the junction unmatched. Germline-derived CDR1 and CDR2 are SNHLY and FYNNEI. CDR3 length: 13 amino acids.

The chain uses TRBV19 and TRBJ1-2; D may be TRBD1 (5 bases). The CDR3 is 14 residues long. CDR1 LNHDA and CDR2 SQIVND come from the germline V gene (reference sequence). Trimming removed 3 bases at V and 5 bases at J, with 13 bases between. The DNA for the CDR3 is TGTGCCAGTAGTATCCTGTGGGGGGAATATGGCTACACCTTC. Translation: CASSILWGEYGYTF.

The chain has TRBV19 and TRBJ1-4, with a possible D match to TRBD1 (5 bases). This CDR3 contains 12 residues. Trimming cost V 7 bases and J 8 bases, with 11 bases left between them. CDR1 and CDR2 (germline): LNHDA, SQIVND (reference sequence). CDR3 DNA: TGTGCCAGTAAAGGGGTTGGGGAAAAACTGTTTTTT. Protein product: CASKGVGEKLFF.

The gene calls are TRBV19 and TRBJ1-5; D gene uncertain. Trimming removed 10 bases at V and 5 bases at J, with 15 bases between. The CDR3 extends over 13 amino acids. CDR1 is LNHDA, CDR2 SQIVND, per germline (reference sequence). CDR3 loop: CATLEKPDQPQHF. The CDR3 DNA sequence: TGTGCCACTCTCGAGAAGCCTGATCAGCCCCAGCATTTT.

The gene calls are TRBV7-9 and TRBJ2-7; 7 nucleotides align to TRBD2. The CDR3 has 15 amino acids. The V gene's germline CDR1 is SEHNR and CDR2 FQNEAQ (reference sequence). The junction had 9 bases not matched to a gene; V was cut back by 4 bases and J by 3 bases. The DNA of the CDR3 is TGTGCCAGCAGCTCTTTTGACGGGGGGAACTACGAGCAGTACTTC. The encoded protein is CASSSFDGGNYEQYF.

The CDR3 DNA follows: TGTGCCAGCAGCTTAGCGCTCAGGGGGAACACTGAAGCTTTCTTT. This translates into CASSLALRGNTEAFF. The chain combines TRBV7-9 with TRBJ1-1; weak D call: TRBD1 (6 bases). Germline CDR1 reads SEHNR; CDR2 reads FQNEAQ (reference sequence). Trimming left V 0 bases short and J 1 base short, with 9 bases between. The CDR3 has 15 amino acids.

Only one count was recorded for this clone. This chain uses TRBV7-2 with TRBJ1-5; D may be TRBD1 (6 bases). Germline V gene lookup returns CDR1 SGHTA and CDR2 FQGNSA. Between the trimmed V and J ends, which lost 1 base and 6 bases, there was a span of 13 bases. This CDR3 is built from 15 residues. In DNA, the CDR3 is TGTGCCAGCAGCTTAGAAGTACAGGGCTTTCAGCCCCAGCATTTT. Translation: CASSLEVQGFQPQHF.

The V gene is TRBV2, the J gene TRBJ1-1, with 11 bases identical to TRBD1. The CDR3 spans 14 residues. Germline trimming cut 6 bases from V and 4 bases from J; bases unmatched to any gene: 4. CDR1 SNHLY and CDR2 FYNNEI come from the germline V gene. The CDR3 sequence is CASRGTGGSTEAFF. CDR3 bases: TGTGCCAGCAGGGGGACAGGGGGAAGCACTGAAGCTTTCTTT.

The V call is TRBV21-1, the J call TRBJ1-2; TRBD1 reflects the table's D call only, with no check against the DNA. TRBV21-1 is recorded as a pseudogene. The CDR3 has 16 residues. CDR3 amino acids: CASKYCETGLCYGYTF. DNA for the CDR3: TGTGCCAGCAAGTATTGCGAGACAGGGCTGTGCTATGGCTACACCTTC.

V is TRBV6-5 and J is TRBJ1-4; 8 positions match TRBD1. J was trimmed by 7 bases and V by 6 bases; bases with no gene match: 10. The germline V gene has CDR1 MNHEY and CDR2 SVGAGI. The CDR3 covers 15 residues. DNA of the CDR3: TGTGCCAGCAGGGGAGGGGCAGGGGGCCGTGAAAAACTGTTTTTT. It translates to CASRGGAGGREKLFF.